What follows describes a single T cell receptor (beta chain). This specimen belongs to a study of T cells in Graves' hyperthyroidism and ophthalmopathy. This CDR3 is built from 15 residues. CDR1 and CDR2 (germline): SGHTA, FQGNSA. The V gene end was trimmed by 6 bases and the J gene end by 5 bases; junction bases not matched to a gene: 7. Amplification of TCR beta CDR3 regions was performed using RNA transcripts as template. HTBI primers were used for first-round RT-PCR of the TCR CDR3. TCRdb independently ran MiXCR on the multiplex PCR reads; one entry per CDR3 protein. The profile shows 600,000 to 700,000 distinct CDR3 sequences, 40% to 55% of them singletons.

V and J are TRBV7-2 and TRBJ2-6, with 7 bases aligning to TRBD1. This sequence was found in an adult man with Graves' disease, either hyperthyroidism or ophthalmopathy (not recorded which). The specimen was peripheral blood or thyroid tissue (not recorded which). CDR3: CASRWTGSRANVLTF. The CDR3 nucleotides read TGTGCCAGCAGATGGACAGGTTCCAGGGCCAACGTCCTGACTTTC. The entire variable domain, with the rest obtained from reference TRBV7-2 and TRBJ2-6, is as follows: GAGVSQSPSNKVTEKGKDVELRCDPISGHTALYWYRQSLGQGLEFLIYFQGNSAPDKSGLPSDRFSAERTGGSVSTLTIQRTQQEDSAVYLCASRWTGSRANVLTFGAGSRLTVL.